This paragraph covers one T cell receptor beta chain sequence. Its antigen is as yet unknown. Germline V gene sequence: CDR1 MNHEY, CDR2 SMNVEV (reference sequence). The CDR3 extends over 16 amino acids. V was pared by 4 bases and J by 2 bases, with 16 bases between. This specimen belongs to a study of T cell responses to AZD1222 COVID-19 vaccine. Here immunoSEQ multiplex PCR was the method, and the copy in TCRdb shows in-frame clones only, minus some. Here the sample spans tens of thousands of clones, around 90% being singletons. Points from the study as a whole: Mostly white British, mostly female donors; authors suggested clonal diversity may be underestimated.

This sequence was found in an adult in good health. J is TRBJ2-3 and V is TRBV27, with a possible D match to TRBD2 (5 bases). Sequencing was performed on peripheral blood, taken on day 0 of MenACWY control vaccination. As DNA, the CDR3 is TGTGCCAGCAGTTGGACTCGGAACCGACTCACAGATACGCAGTATTTT. Translated, it gives CASSWTRNRLTDTQYF.